Below, 13 T cell receptor beta chains from the same sample are listed, as sequenced in a study of CD8 T cells in Susac syndrome. An amount of RNA that ranged from roughly 0.45 to 1 ug was reverse transcribed with random hexamers. TCRdb reanalysed the immunoSEQ multiplex PCR reads using MiXCR and keeps one entry per CDR3 protein. The data contain about 200,000 distinct CDR3 sequences, 90% to 95% of them singletons. Input material: CD8+ T cells from PBMCs. These receptors all come from a human donor with multiple sclerosis.

This clonotype was seen just once. V is TRBV5-1 and J is TRBJ1-2; D gene uncertain. Looked up from germline, CDR1 is SGHRS and CDR2 is YFSETQ. Trimming took off 6 bases at V and 6 bases at J, with 15 bases between the two ends. This CDR3 is built from 13 residues. Here the CDR3 DNA reads TGCGCCAGCACCTCCACCCCGGGGAATGGCTACACCTTC. Its protein product is CASTSTPGNGYTF.

The V and J genes are TRBV7-9 and TRBJ2-1, with 12 bases lining up with TRBD2. The germline gives CDR1 SEHNR, CDR2 FQNEAQ (reference sequence). CDR3 length: 17 residues. Trimming cost V 6 bases and J 0 bases; bases outside gene matches: 6. CDR3 sequence: CASSGGTSGLSYNEQFF. CDR3 coding DNA: TGTGCCAGCAGTGGGGGGACTAGCGGGCTCTCCTACAATGAGCAGTTCTTC.

The rearrangement uses TRBV15 and TRBJ2-3; 7 positions agree with TRBD2. CDR3 size: 14 residues. With V trimmed by 4 bases and J by 4 bases, 5 bases remained unmatched. Germline V gene lookup returns CDR1 LNHNV and CDR2 YYDKDF (reference sequence). The CDR3 protein is CATSNMAGADTQYF. The CDR3 DNA reads as TGTGCCACCAGCAACATGGCGGGAGCAGATACGCAGTATTTT. The full variable domain, in which reference TRBV15 and TRBJ2-3 provide the parts outside the CDR3, is DAMVIQNPRYQVTQFGKPVTLSCSQTLNHNVMYWYQQKSSQAPKLLFHYYDKDFNNEADTPDNFQSRRPNTSFCFLDIRSPGLGDTAMYLCATSNMAGADTQYFGPGTRLTVL.

This clonotype came up a few times. The chain joins TRBV14 to TRBJ2-7; 8 bases line up with TRBD1. V dropped 4 bases and J dropped 3; count of bases not matched to a gene: 5. Germline CDR1 SGHDN, CDR2 FVKESK. CDR3 size: 14 residues. The CDR3 coding sequence is TGTGCCAGCAGCCTACCCGGGACAGGCTACGAGCAGTACTTC. It encodes CASSLPGTGYEQYF. Supplemented by reference TRBV14 and TRBJ2-7, the full variable domain reads EAGVTQFPSHSVIEKGQTVTLRCDPISGHDNLYWYRRVMGKEIKFLLHFVKESKQDESGMPNNRFLAERTGGTYSTLKVQPAELEDSGVYFCASSLPGTGYEQYFGPGTRLTVT.

The rearrangement links TRBV7-9 to TRBJ2-2; D call uncertain. This CDR3 is 13 amino acids long. Trimming shortened V by 3 bases and J by 5 bases, and 7 bases separated the two germline ends. Germline-derived CDR1 and CDR2 are SEHNR and FQNEAQ (reference sequence). The CDR3: CASSFVGTGELFF. CDR3 DNA sequence: TGTGCCAGCAGCTTCGTAGGGACCGGGGAGCTGTTTTTT.

This clonotype has only one observation. The chain combines TRBV3-1 with TRBJ2-5; 9 nucleotides agree with TRBD1. Germline CDR1 is LGHDT and CDR2 is YNNKEL (reference sequence). The V and J ends lost 3 bases and 4 bases, in that order; junction bases with no gene match: 18. The CDR3 contains 19 residues. Written as DNA, the CDR3 is TGTGCCAGCAGCCACAACGCGTGGAGTGGGGACAGGGTTTTAGAGACCCAGTACTTC. Amino acids: CASSHNAWSGDRVLETQYF.

The V call is TRBV30, the J call TRBJ2-7, with D perhaps matching TRBD2 (5 bases). Trimming stripped 0 bases from V and 3 bases from J, with 6 bases between. From germline, CDR1 is GTSNPN and CDR2 SVGIG (reference sequence). The CDR3 runs to 12 residues. The CDR3: CAWSVRDYEQYF. The CDR3 nucleotides read TGTGCCTGGAGTGTTCGGGACTACGAGCAGTACTTC.

The chain is built from TRBV9 and TRBJ2-1; D gene uncertain. V was shortened by 3 bases and J by 3 bases, with 4 bases between the two germline ends. The CDR3 has 12 residues. The germline V gene encodes CDR1 SGDLS and CDR2 YYNGEE. CDR3: CASSADYNEQFF. The CDR3 DNA reads as TGTGCCAGCAGCGCCGACTACAATGAGCAGTTCTTC.

The V and J genes are TRBV20-1 and TRBJ2-7; either TRBD1 or TRBD2 may supply D (5 bases each). Trimming removed 0 bases from V and 0 bases from J, with 12 bases in between. The CDR3 is 15 amino acids. CDR1 is DFQATT, CDR2 SNEGSKA, per germline (reference sequence). The CDR3 nucleotides read TGCAGTGCTAGAGATACAGGCGGGTTCTCCTACGAGCAGTACTTC. Residues: CSARDTGGFSYEQYF.

As DNA, the CDR3 is TGTGCCAGCAGCTTAGGCGTAGCTTCTAACTATGGCTACACCTTC. Translation gives CASSLGVASNYGYTF. The J gene is TRBJ1-2, the V gene TRBV7-9; D is uncertain. CDR3 length equals 15 residues. The V end was cut by 1 base, the J end by 0 bases, with 9 bases between. Germline V gives CDR1 SEHNR, CDR2 FQNEAQ (reference sequence).

The J gene is TRBJ1-1, the V gene TRBV20-1; D is ambiguous. Trimming stripped 0 bases from V and 5 bases from J, with 13 bases between. This CDR3 contains 14 residues. Germline V lookup: CDR1 DFQATT, CDR2 SNEGSKA (reference sequence). The chain's CDR3 is CSARDIGVATEAFF. For the CDR3, the DNA is TGCAGTGCTAGAGATATAGGCGTGGCGACTGAAGCTTTCTTT.

As DNA, the CDR3 is TGTGCCAGCACCCTGGGGAGTGAAAACATTCAGTACTTC. Amino acids: CASTLGSENIQYF. The chain has TRBV13 and TRBJ2-4, with a possible D match to TRBD2 (5 bases). Trimming removed 7 bases at V and 5 bases at J, with 12 bases between. CDR1 and CDR2 from the germline V gene are PRHDT and FYEKMQ (reference sequence). The CDR3 is 13 amino acids.

This rearrangement joins TRBV5-1 to TRBJ2-7, with 8 bases aligning to TRBD1. The CDR3 length is 14 residues. Germline CDR1 and CDR2: SGHRS and YFSETQ. Germline trimming cut 0 bases from V and 4 bases from J; bases unmatched to any gene: 3. The chain's CDR3 is CASSLEQGAYEQYF. CDR3 nucleotide sequence: TGCGCCAGCAGCTTGGAGCAGGGGGCATACGAGCAGTACTTC.